Listed below are T cell receptor beta chains from one sample, sequenced in a study of blood T cell repertoires in COVID-19. Produced via immunoSEQ multiplex PCR; TCRdb's table is partial and in-frame only. The data show about 270,000 clones, about 88% seen once. Sample: PBMCs or T cells enriched from blood (not recorded which). The receptors shown here come from a woman aged 45 to 65 who had recovered from COVID-19. Each CDR3 is given with its conserved first and last residue. The D gene is left open where the match is weak. Size is omitted from some rows. Given values are once, few, many or a class for expanded clones.

V gene: TRBV28; D gene: NA; clone size: NA; J gene: TRBJ2-2; CDR3 protein: CASSLTGRRVSIGELFF; CDR3 DNA: TGTGCCAGCAGTCTTACCGGCAGGAGGGTATCTATCGGGGAGCTGTTTTTT
V gene: TRBV6-5; D gene: NA; clone size: NA; J gene: TRBJ1-4; CDR3 protein: CASSYRVGTNEKLFF; CDR3 DNA: TGTGCCAGCAGTTACCGGGTCGGAACTAATGAAAAACTGTTTTTT
V gene: TRBV20-1; D gene: NA; clone size: NA; J gene: TRBJ1-5; CDR3 protein: CSASPRNSNQPQHF; CDR3 DNA: TGCAGTGCTAGTCCGCGAAATAGCAATCAGCCCCAGCATTTT
V gene: TRBV28; D gene: NA; clone size: NA; J gene: TRBJ1-1; CDR3 protein: CASNRQPLPAFF; CDR3 DNA: TGTGCCAGCAACCGACAGCCTCTCCCAGCTTTCTTT
V gene: TRBV19; D gene: TRBD2; clone size: NA; J gene: TRBJ2-1; CDR3 protein: CATSGKVEKQFF; CDR3 DNA: TGTGCCACTAGCGGGAAGGTTGAGAAGCAGTTCTTC
V gene: TRBV4-2; D gene: NA; clone size: NA; J gene: TRBJ1-5; CDR3 protein: CASSQDGERSQPQHF; CDR3 DNA: TGTGCCAGCAGCCAAGATGGGGAGCGGAGTCAGCCCCAGCATTTT
V gene: TRBV29-1; D gene: NA; clone size: NA; J gene: TRBJ1-1; CDR3 protein: CSADSPSNTEAFF; CDR3 DNA: TGCAGCGCGGACTCTCCTTCGAACACTGAAGCTTTCTTT
V gene: TRBV20-1; D gene: NA; clone size: NA; J gene: TRBJ1-6; CDR3 protein: CSASTHPVTEWYNSPLHF; CDR3 DNA: TGCAGTGCTAGTACCCATCCCGTGACGGAGTGGTATAATTCACCCCTCCACTTT
V gene: TRBV6-6; D gene: NA; clone size: once; J gene: TRBJ1-1; CDR3 protein: CASSPRHPPARGNTEAFF; CDR3 DNA: TGTGCCAGCAGTCCCCGGCACCCCCCGGCCAGGGGAAACACTGAAGCTTTCTTT
V gene: TRBV5-6; D gene: NA; clone size: NA; J gene: TRBJ2-2; CDR3 protein: CASSLLSGFMTGELFF; CDR3 DNA: TGTGCCAGCAGCTTGTTATCAGGGTTCATGACCGGGGAGCTGTTTTTT
V gene: TRBV5-1; D gene: NA; clone size: NA; J gene: TRBJ1-2; CDR3 protein: CASSLAGGLYGYTF; CDR3 DNA: TGCGCCAGCAGCTTGGCCGGGGGGCTCTATGGCTACACCTTC
V gene: TRBV7-2; D gene: TRBD1; clone size: NA; J gene: TRBJ1-2; CDR3 protein: CASSLAYRGGGGYTF; CDR3 DNA: TGTGCCAGCAGCTTAGCATACAGGGGAGGTGGTGGCTACACCTTC
V gene: TRBV7-9; D gene: TRBD2; clone size: NA; J gene: TRBJ2-1; CDR3 protein: CASSPGTRLHNEQFF; CDR3 DNA: TGTGCCAGCAGCCCAGGGACTAGATTGCACAATGAGCAGTTCTTC
V gene: TRBV7-9; D gene: NA; clone size: few; J gene: TRBJ2-7; CDR3 protein: CASSLAGGSYEQYF; CDR3 DNA: TGTGCCAGCAGCTTAGCGGGAGGCTCCTACGAGCAGTACTTC
V gene: TRBV6-2/TRBV6-3; D gene: TRBD2; clone size: NA; J gene: TRBJ2-7; CDR3 protein: CASSYGGTNSYEQYF; CDR3 DNA: TGTGCCAGCAGTTACGGGGGGACTAACTCCTACGAGCAGTACTTC
V gene: TRBV12-2; D gene: NA; clone size: NA; J gene: TRBJ2-1; CDR3 protein: CASRLLGRQGVYNEQFF; CDR3 DNA: TGTGCAAGTCGCTTATTGGGCCGACAGGGGGTCTACAATGAGCAGTTCTTC
V gene: TRBV2; D gene: NA; clone size: NA; J gene: TRBJ2-2; CDR3 protein: CASSGQVNGAGELFF; CDR3 DNA: TGTGCCAGCAGTGGACAGGTCAATGGGGCCGGGGAGCTGTTTTTT
V gene: TRBV3-1/TRBV3-2; D gene: TRBD1; clone size: NA; J gene: TRBJ1-5; CDR3 protein: CASGRDRGQPQHF; CDR3 DNA: TGTGCCAGCGGCCGGGACAGGGGTCAGCCCCAGCATTTT
V gene: TRBV23-1; D gene: NA; clone size: NA; J gene: TRBJ2-3; CDR3 protein: CASSHAGEIRTDTQYF; CDR3 DNA: TGCGCCAGCAGTCACGCAGGGGAAATTCGGACAGATACGCAGTATTTT
V gene: TRBV7-2; D gene: TRBD1; clone size: NA; J gene: TRBJ2-5; CDR3 protein: CASSWTGQETQYF; CDR3 DNA: TGTGCCAGCAGCTGGACAGGGCAAGAGACCCAGTACTTC
V gene: TRBV19; D gene: TRBD1; clone size: once; J gene: TRBJ1-2; CDR3 protein: CASISGRTGGRGYTF; CDR3 DNA: TGTGCCAGTATTAGCGGCCGTACAGGGGGCCGGGGCTACACCTTC
V gene: TRBV11-1; D gene: TRBD1; clone size: NA; J gene: TRBJ2-2; CDR3 protein: CASSLNTGGASGELFF; CDR3 DNA: TGTGCCAGCAGCTTAAATACAGGGGGCGCGTCGGGGGAGCTGTTTTTT
V gene: TRBV7-2; D gene: NA; clone size: NA; J gene: TRBJ2-4; CDR3 protein: CASSFYGDIQYF; CDR3 DNA: TGTGCCAGCAGCTTTTACGGGGACATTCAGTACTTC
V gene: TRBV24-1; D gene: NA; clone size: NA; J gene: TRBJ1-2; CDR3 protein: CATSEATGSYGYTF; CDR3 DNA: TGTGCCACCAGTGAGGCCACAGGGAGCTATGGCTACACCTTC
V gene: TRBV10-3; D gene: TRBD1; clone size: NA; J gene: TRBJ1-4; CDR3 protein: CAISRDSNEKLFF; CDR3 DNA: TGTGCCATCAGCCGGGACAGTAATGAAAAACTGTTTTTT
V gene: TRBV20-1; D gene: NA; clone size: NA; J gene: TRBJ1-1; CDR3 protein: CSAAGNTEAFF; CDR3 DNA: TGCAGTGCCGCCGGGAACACTGAAGCTTTCTTT
V gene: TRBV27; D gene: NA; clone size: NA; J gene: TRBJ1-6; CDR3 protein: CASSRDMSSYNSPLHF; CDR3 DNA: TGTGCCAGCAGCAGGGACATGAGCTCCTATAATTCACCCCTCCACTTT
V gene: TRBV9; D gene: TRBD2; clone size: NA; J gene: TRBJ2-7; CDR3 protein: CASSVDGRAFYEQYF; CDR3 DNA: TGTGCCAGCAGCGTAGACGGGAGGGCCTTCTACGAGCAGTACTTC
V gene: TRBV10-3; D gene: NA; clone size: NA; J gene: TRBJ1-1; CDR3 protein: CAISRGVNTEAFF; CDR3 DNA: TGTGCCATCAGTCGGGGGGTGAACACTGAAGCTTTCTTT
V gene: TRBV4-2; D gene: NA; clone size: few; J gene: TRBJ2-2; CDR3 protein: CASSQVSRGSRGSGELFF; CDR3 DNA: TGTGCCAGCAGCCAAGTGTCTCGGGGTAGCCGTGGGTCCGGGGAGCTGTTTTTT
V gene: TRBV5-1; D gene: NA; clone size: NA; J gene: TRBJ1-1; CDR3 protein: CASSGGPQGNTEAFF; CDR3 DNA: TGCGCCAGCAGCGGGGGCCCACAGGGAAACACTGAAGCTTTCTTT
V gene: TRBV4-2; D gene: NA; clone size: NA; J gene: TRBJ2-5; CDR3 protein: CASSQFIADQETQYF; CDR3 DNA: TGTGCCAGCAGCCAATTCATCGCGGACCAAGAGACCCAGTACTTC
V gene: TRBV9; D gene: TRBD2; clone size: NA; J gene: TRBJ2-1; CDR3 protein: CASSQTLASGSSYNEQFF; CDR3 DNA: TGTGCCAGCAGCCAGACCCTGGCTAGCGGGAGCTCCTACAATGAGCAGTTCTTC
V gene: TRBV7-3; D gene: NA; clone size: NA; J gene: TRBJ2-7; CDR3 protein: CASSAAGARDEQYF; CDR3 DNA: TGTGCCAGCAGCGCGGCGGGGGCTCGCGACGAGCAGTACTTC
V gene: TRBV24-1; D gene: TRBD1; clone size: NA; J gene: TRBJ1-5; CDR3 protein: CATSGLGQGNQPQHF; CDR3 DNA: TGTGCCACCAGTGGCCTTGGACAGGGGAATCAGCCCCAGCATTTT
V gene: TRBV29-1; D gene: TRBD2; clone size: once; J gene: TRBJ2-1; CDR3 protein: CSVELLAGGSEQFF; CDR3 DNA: TGCAGCGTTGAACTACTAGCGGGAGGCAGTGAGCAGTTCTTC
V gene: TRBV7-9; D gene: TRBD1; clone size: NA; J gene: TRBJ1-6; CDR3 protein: CASSSGTVRLHF; CDR3 DNA: TGTGCCAGCAGCTCCGGGACAGTCAGACTCCACTTT
V gene: TRBV28; D gene: NA; clone size: NA; J gene: TRBJ1-6; CDR3 protein: CASSTLRVSYNSPLHF; CDR3 DNA: TGTGCCAGCAGTACCCTCAGGGTCTCCTATAATTCACCCCTCCACTTT
V gene: TRBV23-1; D gene: NA; clone size: NA; J gene: TRBJ1-6; CDR3 protein: CASSQSRAHHNSPLHF; CDR3 DNA: TGCGCCAGCAGTCAATCGAGGGCCCACCATAATTCACCCCTCCACTTT
V gene: TRBV3-1/TRBV3-2; D gene: NA; clone size: NA; J gene: TRBJ1-5; CDR3 protein: CASSRQGNQPQHF; CDR3 DNA: TGTGCCAGCAGCCGACAGGGCAATCAGCCCCAGCATTTT
V gene: TRBV7-9; D gene: NA; clone size: NA; J gene: TRBJ1-1; CDR3 protein: CASSSNPGVEAFF; CDR3 DNA: TGTGCCAGCAGCTCAAACCCGGGGGTAGAAGCTTTCTTT